This entry lists 22 T cell receptor beta chains sequenced from one sample in a study of T cell changes during pregnancy in multiple sclerosis. TCRdb's table, derived via immunoSEQ multiplex PCR, lists solely in-frame clones and lacks some. The table lists 40,000 to 45,000 clones, around 94% of them singletons. The material sequenced was peripheral blood. The receptors here all came from a female donor with multiple sclerosis, enrolled in a pregnancy study.

J is TRBJ2-7 and V is TRBV5-1, with 10 bases aligning to TRBD2. The CDR3 is 15 amino acids. The V segment lost 4 bases and the J segment 0 bases; nucleotides outside the gene matches: 4. Germline V CDR1 and CDR2: SGHRS, YFSETQ. This CDR3 is CASSPTSGYSYEQYF. The CDR3 region has the DNA TGCGCCAGCAGCCCGACTAGCGGGTACTCCTACGAGCAGTACTTC.

The chain combines TRBV29-1 with TRBJ2-5; possibly TRBD1 or TRBD2 for D (5 bases each). CDR3 length: 13 residues. Looked up from germline, CDR1 is SQVTM and CDR2 is ANQGSEA. The V end lost 2 bases, the J end lost 5 bases, and 12 bases lay between the germline ends. CDR3 sequence: CSVESRGWETQYF. The CDR3 DNA reads TGCAGCGTTGAATCGAGGGGATGGGAGACCCAGTACTTC.

This clone is a singleton in its sample. This rearrangement joins TRBV27 to TRBJ1-5, with 9 bases lining up with TRBD1. The CDR3 is 15 residues long. Germline V CDR1 and CDR2: MNHEY, SMNVEV (reference sequence). V trimming: 3 bases; J trimming: 6 bases; junction bases outside the gene matches: 6. CDR3 nucleotide sequence: TGTGCCAGCAGTTTCCAGGGACAGGGAAGTCAGCCCCAGCATTTT. Its translation is CASSFQGQGSQPQHF.

J is TRBJ2-1 and V is TRBV2; 8 bases agree with TRBD2. The CDR3 covers 15 residues. Germline trimming cut 7 bases from V and 8 bases from J; bases unmatched to any gene: 13. Germline CDR1 and CDR2: SNHLY and FYNNEI. CDR3 region: CASIKRELTLDEQFF. The CDR3 nucleotides read TGTGCCAGCATTAAGCGGGAGTTAACCCTCGATGAGCAGTTCTTC.

The CDR3: CASRGTGQETQYF. Written as DNA, the CDR3 is TGCGCCAGCAGGGGGACAGGACAAGAGACCCAGTACTTC. The chain combines TRBV5-1 with TRBJ2-5; 8 bases agree with TRBD1. Germline CDR1 and CDR2: SGHRS and YFSETQ. With 5 bases clipped from V and 2 bases from J, the junction kept 2 bases outside the gene matches. The CDR3 is made up of 13 amino acids.

The genes are TRBV4-1 and TRBJ2-3, with 8 bases identical to TRBD2. Trimming removed 0 bases from V and 10 bases from J; junction bases left unmatched: 12. The CDR3 spans 16 residues. The germline V gene has CDR1 MGHRA and CDR2 YSYEKL. CDR3 sequence (DNA): TGCGCCAGCAGCCAAGACTCCGGGACTAGTTTCCCTTCGCAGTATTTT. Residues: CASSQDSGTSFPSQYF.

The chain uses TRBV29-1 and TRBJ2-6; a possible D gene is TRBD1 (5 bases). V lost 1 base and J 3 bases, leaving 10 bases between the germline ends. Germline CDR1 reads SQVTM; CDR2 reads ANQGSEA. The CDR3 has 15 residues. The CDR3 nucleotides read TGCAGCGTTGAAGTGGAACAGGTTGGGGCCAACGTCCTGACTTTC. As protein: CSVEVEQVGANVLTF.

This clone was detected a few times. This chain uses TRBV7-2 with TRBJ2-5; the match to TRBD2 covers 11 bases. Germline loops: CDR1 SGHTA, CDR2 FQGNSA. V lost 5 bases to trimming and J lost 3 bases; unmatched junction nucleotides: 17. The CDR3 runs 19 residues. CDR3 in amino acids: CASSLMDPGLAAVKETQYF. The CDR3 bases are TGTGCCAGCAGCCTTATGGACCCGGGACTAGCGGCCGTTAAAGAGACCCAGTACTTC.

J is TRBJ2-7 and V is TRBV9; unclear D gene. This CDR3 contains 11 residues. Germline loops: CDR1 SGDLS, CDR2 YYNGEE. Deletions cut 8 bases from V and 5 bases from J, with 11 bases between. CDR3 bases: TGTGCCAGTGGTAATTTGGACGAGCAGTACTTC. This translates into CASGNLDEQYF. The variable domain in full, with the rest retrieved from reference TRBV9 and TRBJ2-7, is DSGVTQTPKHLITATGQRVTLRCSPRSGDLSVYWYQQSLDQGLQFLIQYYNGEERAKGNILERFSAQQFPDLHSELNLSSLELGDSALYFCASGNLDEQYFGPGTRLTVT.

This chain uses TRBV2 with TRBJ2-7, with 9 bases aligning to TRBD1. The CDR3 is 15 amino acids. V shed 6 bases, J shed 2 bases, and the junction held 8 bases outside the gene matches. CDR1 is SNHLY and CDR2 is FYNNEI in the germline V gene. As DNA, the CDR3 is TGTGCCAGCAGCGGGGACAGGGATAGCACCTACGAGCAGTACTTC. Protein sequence: CASSGDRDSTYEQYF.

The chain is built from TRBV6-5 and TRBJ2-1; 14 positions agree with TRBD2. The CDR3 consists of 15 residues. V shed 5 bases and J 5 bases; nucleotides not matched to a gene: 2. From germline, CDR1 is MNHEY and CDR2 SVGAGI. CDR3 residues: CASSPGLAGDNEQFF. CDR3 bases: TGTGCCAGCAGTCCGGGACTAGCGGGAGACAATGAGCAGTTCTTC.

V and J are TRBV5-1 and TRBJ2-7; 7 nucleotides agree with TRBD1. CDR3 length equals 14 residues. Looked up from germline, CDR1 is SGHRS and CDR2 is YFSETQ. Losses at the gene ends were 4 bases for V and 5 bases for J; bases not matched to a gene: 9. CDR3 sequence reads: CASSPWDRIDEQYF. Written as DNA, the CDR3 is TGCGCCAGCAGCCCGTGGGACAGAATAGACGAGCAGTACTTC. The full variable domain, in which reference TRBV5-1 and TRBJ2-7 provide the parts outside the CDR3, is KAGVTQTPRYLIKTRGQQVTLSCSPISGHRSVSWYQQTPGQGLQFLFEYFSETQRNKGNFPGRFSGRQFSNSRSEMNVSTLELGDSALYLCASSPWDRIDEQYFGPGTRLTVT.

V and J are TRBV4-1 and TRBJ1-2; D perhaps matches TRBD1 (5 bases). The CDR3 runs 15 residues. From germline, CDR1 is MGHRA and CDR2 YSYEKL. V lost 0 bases, J lost 13 bases, and 21 bases lay in between. This chain's CDR3 is CASSQDLGPLSDSTF. The CDR3 nucleotides are TGCGCCAGCAGCCAAGATTTGGGACCGCTCTCGGATAGCACCTTC.

The V call is TRBV7-9, the J call TRBJ2-1, with 7 nucleotides matching TRBD1. CDR3 length: 19 residues. Germline values: CDR1 SEHNR, CDR2 FQNEAQ (reference sequence). The V gene end was trimmed by 0 bases and the J gene end by 2 bases; junction bases not matched to a gene: 13. The CDR3 sequence: CASSLARTGRSRTYNEQFF. The DNA of the CDR3 is TGTGCCAGCAGCTTAGCGCGGACAGGACGATCTCGAACCTACAATGAGCAGTTCTTC.

Notes on this clone: A read error may produce the germline difference seen at one junction end. The rearrangement joins TRBV28 to TRBJ1-1; weak D call: TRBD1 (5 bases). Germline lookup yields CDR1 MDHEN and CDR2 SYDVKM. The CDR3 totals 15 residues. CDR3: CASSVWGQGIDEAFF. In nucleotides, the CDR3 is TGTGCCAGCAGTGTATGGGGCCAGGGTATCGATGAAGCTTTCTTT.

The gene calls are TRBV6-5 and TRBJ1-5; D may be TRBD1 (6 bases). V lost 7 bases and J 1 base, leaving 14 bases between the germline ends. CDR3 size: 15 residues. The germline gives CDR1 MNHEY, CDR2 SVGAGI. The CDR3 loop reads CASIKRTASNQPQHF. The CDR3 DNA is TGTGCCAGCATCAAAAGGACAGCAAGCAATCAGCCCCAGCATTTT.

This chain joins TRBV27 and TRBJ1-1; possible D gene TRBD1, 6 bases. V was trimmed by 4 bases and J by 0 bases, leaving 27 bases between them. Germline CDR1 is MNHEY and CDR2 is SMNVEV (reference sequence). CDR3 size: 20 residues. CDR3 protein: CASSSLGWLGGSTLNTEAFF. In DNA form, the CDR3 reads TGTGCCAGCAGTTCCCTAGGTTGGTTGGGGGGCTCGACCCTGAACACTGAAGCTTTCTTT.

This sequence joins TRBV7-3 and TRBJ2-3; D gene uncertain. The CDR3 extends over 13 amino acids. The V end was cut by 2 bases, the J end by 0 bases, with 3 bases between. CDR1 is SGHTA and CDR2 is FQGTGA in the germline V gene. The CDR3 region is CASSLLSTDTQYF. CDR3 nucleotide sequence: TGTGCCAGCAGCTTACTGAGCACAGATACGCAGTATTTT.

The sample holds a few counts of this clone. The rearrangement joins TRBV12-5 to TRBJ2-3; 11 nucleotides agree with TRBD2. In germline, CDR1 is LGHNT, CDR2 FRNRAP. The CDR3 contains 16 residues. Trimming cost V 1 base and J 0 bases; bases outside gene matches: 0. The CDR3 is CASGLGTSGSTDTQYF. DNA of the CDR3: TGTGCTAGTGGTTTGGGGACTAGCGGGAGCACAGATACGCAGTATTTT.

The rearrangement links TRBV6-4 to TRBJ2-2, with 8 bases that match TRBD1. Germline assignment: CDR1 MRHNA and CDR2 SNTAGT. The ends lost 6 bases at V and 3 bases at J; junction bases unmatched: 6. This CDR3 is built from 15 residues. The CDR3 protein is CASSPTGEDTGELFF. As DNA, the CDR3 is TGTGCCAGCAGCCCGACAGGGGAAGACACCGGGGAGCTGTTTTTT.

The chain joins TRBV6-1 to TRBJ1-1; D may be TRBD1 (6 bases). Trimming left V 0 bases short and J 3 bases short, with 38 bases between. CDR3 size: 24 residues. Looked up from germline, CDR1 is MNHNS and CDR2 is SASEGT. This chain's CDR3 is CASSEARAKPRFSGGAPGDTEAFF. The CDR3 bases are TGTGCCAGCAGTGAAGCCCGGGCCAAGCCTCGTTTTTCTGGGGGGGCACCGGGGGACACTGAAGCTTTCTTT.

The rearrangement joins TRBV19 to TRBJ2-1; 9 nucleotides match TRBD2. The V gene's germline CDR1 is LNHDA and CDR2 SQIVND (reference sequence). The CDR3 loop spans 15 amino acids. V dropped 7 bases and J dropped 8; count of bases not matched to a gene: 12. The CDR3 loop is CASNSMKGLAHEQFF. The CDR3 DNA is TGTGCCAGTAACTCAATGAAGGGACTAGCCCATGAGCAGTTCTTC.